Listed below are T cell receptor beta chains from one sample, sequenced in a study of cytomegalovirus exposure and HLA in healthy donors. Sequencing used immunoSEQ multiplex PCR; TCRdb keeps in-frame clones, though not all of them. The table records around 90,000 clones, around 67% of them present only once. Sequenced: PBMCs. All receptors come from a human donor in good health. Each CDR3 is given with its conserved first and last residue. Each record gives: CDR3 protein, CDR3 DNA, D gene, CDR3 length, J gene, V gene, clone size. D genes are given only for firm matches. Rows give clone size only sometimes, using once, few, many, or a class for an expanded clone.

CDR3: CASSHYRAGVDYGYTF
DNA: TGTGCCAGCAGCCATTACAGGGCGGGGGTGGACTATGGCTACACCTTC
D: NA
length: 16
J: TRBJ1-2
V: TRBV14
size: NA

CDR3: CASSSRTSGERTQYF
DNA: TGTGCCAGCAGCTCCCGGACTAGCGGGGAACGGACCCAGTACTTC
D: TRBD2
length: 15
J: TRBJ2-5
V: TRBV7-2
size: NA

CDR3: CASSFQGAAFPSNQPQHF
DNA: TGTGCCAGCAGCTTCCAGGGGGCCGCCTTTCCCAGCAATCAGCCCCAGCATTTT
D: TRBD1
length: 18
J: TRBJ1-5
V: TRBV7-8
size: once

CDR3: CASSQGQYSGNTIYF
DNA: TGCGCCAGCAGCCAAGGACAGTACTCTGGAAACACCATATATTTT
D: NA
length: 15
J: TRBJ1-3
V: TRBV4-1
size: once

CDR3: CASRATGGENSPLHF
DNA: TGTGCCAGCAGGGCGACAGGGGGCGAAAATTCACCCCTCCACTTT
D: TRBD1
length: 15
J: TRBJ1-6
V: TRBV2
size: NA

CDR3: CASSVASAGDYGYTF
DNA: TGTGCCAGCAGCGTAGCGTCAGCGGGGGACTATGGCTACACCTTC
D: NA
length: 15
J: TRBJ1-2
V: TRBV9
size: NA

CDR3: CAWSPTGGELFF
DNA: TGTGCCTGGAGTCCCACGGGAGGGGAGCTGTTTTTT
D: NA
length: 12
J: TRBJ2-2
V: TRBV30
size: NA

CDR3: CASRPGQPNSPLHF
DNA: TGTGCCAGCAGGCCCGGACAGCCTAATTCACCCCTCCACTTT
D: NA
length: 14
J: TRBJ1-6
V: TRBV6-5
size: NA

CDR3: CASSFASLNTEAFF
DNA: TGTGCCAGCAGCTTCGCCAGTTTGAACACTGAAGCTTTCTTT
D: NA
length: 14
J: TRBJ1-1
V: TRBV7-9
size: NA

CDR3: CASSELGLAGKDTQYF
DNA: TGTGCCAGCAGTGAATTGGGACTAGCGGGGAAAGATACGCAGTATTTT
D: TRBD2
length: 16
J: TRBJ2-3
V: TRBV2
size: NA

CDR3: CASSQELAGADTQYF
DNA: TGCGCCAGCAGCCAAGAATTAGCGGGGGCAGATACGCAGTATTTT
D: TRBD2
length: 15
J: TRBJ2-3
V: TRBV4-3
size: NA

CDR3: CASSLNGLPHNEQFF
DNA: TGTGCCAGCAGCCTGAACGGGTTGCCCCACAATGAGCAGTTCTTC
D: NA
length: 15
J: TRBJ2-1
V: TRBV5-6
size: NA

CDR3: CASSTRGTYEQYF
DNA: TGTGCCAGCAGCACTCGGGGGACCTACGAGCAGTACTTC
D: NA
length: 13
J: TRBJ2-7
V: TRBV5-6
size: few

CDR3: CASSLGWRGRDGPTAAFF
DNA: TGTGCCAGCAGCTTAGGCTGGCGGGGAAGGGACGGACCAACGGCAGCTTTCTTT
D: NA
length: 18
J: TRBJ1-1
V: TRBV7-9
size: few

CDR3: CASSLSGGASGVSYNSPLHF
DNA: TGTGCCAGCAGCCTATCGGGGGGGGCCTCAGGGGTCTCCTATAATTCACCCCTCCACTTT
D: NA
length: 20
J: TRBJ1-6
V: TRBV9
size: NA

CDR3: CASSIGGGETQYF
DNA: TGTGCCAGTAGTATCGGAGGAGGAGAGACCCAGTACTTC
D: NA
length: 13
J: TRBJ2-5
V: TRBV19
size: once

CDR3: CAISESGGLAKNIQYF
DNA: TGTGCCATCAGTGAGTCGGGGGGTCTAGCCAAAAACATTCAGTACTTC
D: NA
length: 16
J: TRBJ2-4
V: TRBV10-3
size: few

CDR3: CASSLQLAGASSYNEQFF
DNA: TGCGCCAGCAGCTTGCAACTAGCGGGGGCTAGCTCCTACAATGAGCAGTTCTTC
D: TRBD2
length: 18
J: TRBJ2-1
V: TRBV5-1
size: NA

CDR3: CASRPGTSADTQYF
DNA: TGCGCCAGCAGACCAGGGACAAGCGCAGATACGCAGTATTTT
D: NA
length: 14
J: TRBJ2-3
V: TRBV5-1
size: NA

CDR3: CASSVEGRGVGGYTF
DNA: TGTGCCAGCAGCGTAGAGGGTCGGGGGGTCGGTGGCTACACCTTC
D: NA
length: 15
J: TRBJ1-2
V: TRBV9
size: few

CDR3: CASSGRDRVPLHF
DNA: TGTGCCAGCAGCGGGCGGGACAGGGTGCCCCTCCACTTT
D: TRBD1
length: 13
J: TRBJ1-6
V: TRBV11-3
size: NA

CDR3: CASSERGQGRAFF
DNA: TGTGCCAGCAGCGAACGGGGACAGGGAAGAGCTTTCTTT
D: TRBD1
length: 13
J: TRBJ1-1
V: TRBV6-1
size: NA

CDR3: CAISEGQGSNQPQHF
DNA: TGTGCCATCAGTGAGGGGCAGGGGAGCAATCAGCCCCAGCATTTT
D: NA
length: 15
J: TRBJ1-5
V: TRBV10-3
size: NA

CDR3: CASSQYQGSNTEAFF
DNA: TGCGCCAGCAGCCAATACCAGGGGTCGAACACTGAAGCTTTCTTT
D: NA
length: 15
J: TRBJ1-1
V: TRBV4-3
size: few

CDR3: CASSEVWGAEAFF
DNA: TGTGCCAGCAGTGAAGTGTGGGGCGCTGAAGCTTTCTTT
D: NA
length: 13
J: TRBJ1-1
V: TRBV2
size: once

CDR3: CASSLAGWGTTEAFF
DNA: TGTGCCAGCAGCTTGGCAGGGTGGGGTACGACTGAAGCTTTCTTT
D: NA
length: 15
J: TRBJ1-1
V: TRBV5-6
size: NA

CDR3: CASSQELNQPQHF
DNA: TGTGCCAGCAGCCAAGAACTCAATCAGCCCCAGCATTTT
D: NA
length: 13
J: TRBJ1-5
V: TRBV14
size: NA

CDR3: CSATGAGELFF
DNA: TGCAGTGCCACGGGTGCAGGGGAGCTGTTTTTT
D: NA
length: 11
J: TRBJ2-2
V: TRBV20-1
size: NA

CDR3: CASSLGLSNEQFF
DNA: TGCGCCAGCAGCCTGGGACTAAGCAATGAGCAGTTCTTC
D: TRBD2
length: 13
J: TRBJ2-1
V: TRBV5-1
size: NA

CDR3: CASSQGDRVQYF
DNA: TGTGCCAGCAGCCAAGGTGACAGGGTCCAGTACTTC
D: TRBD1
length: 12
J: TRBJ2-5
V: TRBV14
size: NA

CDR3: CASSEGPSGDIQYF
DNA: TGTGCCAGCAGTGAAGGCCCTAGCGGTGACATTCAGTACTTC
D: TRBD2
length: 14
J: TRBJ2-4
V: TRBV6-1
size: NA

CDR3: CASSLGGVRDEKLFF
DNA: TGTGCCAGCAGCTTAGGGGGAGTTCGGGATGAAAAACTGTTTTTT
D: NA
length: 15
J: TRBJ1-4
V: TRBV7-8
size: NA

CDR3: CASSQSEGGRGLGDYSYTF
DNA: TGCGCCAGCAGTCAATCGGAGGGTGGAAGAGGACTTGGAGACTATAGCTACACCTTC
D: NA
length: 19
J: TRBJ1-2
V: TRBV23-1
size: NA

CDR3: CASSLGLSEAFF
DNA: TGTGCCAGCAGCTTAGGGTTAAGCGAAGCTTTCTTT
D: NA
length: 12
J: TRBJ1-1
V: TRBV7-9
size: NA

CDR3: CASSQDRRANQPQHF
DNA: TGTGCCAGCTCACAGGACAGGAGGGCAAATCAGCCCCAGCATTTT
D: TRBD1
length: 15
J: TRBJ1-5
V: TRBV18
size: NA

CDR3: CASSSRNTEAFF
DNA: TGCGCCAGCAGCTCTAGGAACACTGAAGCTTTCTTT
D: NA
length: 12
J: TRBJ1-1
V: TRBV5-1
size: once

CDR3: CASSLVPGTGVTEAFF
DNA: TGTGCCAGCAGCTTAGTCCCCGGGACAGGGGTAACTGAAGCTTTCTTT
D: TRBD1
length: 16
J: TRBJ1-1
V: TRBV11-1
size: NA

CDR3: CASSEGGRGTNEKLFF
DNA: TGTGCCAGCAGTGAAGGGGGCCGGGGGACTAATGAAAAACTGTTTTTT
D: NA
length: 16
J: TRBJ1-4
V: TRBV2
size: NA

CDR3: CATSRDRTVNSLLHF
DNA: TGTGCCACCAGCAGAGATAGGACAGTAAATTCTCTCCTCCACTTT
D: NA
length: 15
J: TRBJ1-6
V: TRBV15
size: NA

CDR3: CASSASGPDTGELFF
DNA: TGTGCCAGCAGCGCAAGCGGGCCCGACACCGGGGAGCTGTTTTTT
D: NA
length: 15
J: TRBJ2-2
V: TRBV9
size: few

CDR3: CASRTSAGTDTQYF
DNA: TGTGCCAGCCGCACTAGCGCTGGCACAGATACGCAGTATTTT
D: TRBD2
length: 14
J: TRBJ2-3
V: TRBV14
size: once

CDR3: CASRAGGNQPQHF
DNA: TGTGCCAGCCGGGCAGGGGGCAATCAGCCCCAGCATTTT
D: NA
length: 13
J: TRBJ1-5
V: TRBV11-2
size: NA

CDR3: CATQARGGTDTQYF
DNA: TGCGCCACCCAAGCCAGGGGAGGCACAGATACGCAGTATTTT
D: NA
length: 14
J: TRBJ2-3
V: TRBV5-1
size: NA

CDR3: CAWSPLAGSTDTQYF
DNA: TGTGCCTGGAGTCCTTTAGCGGGTTCAACAGATACGCAGTATTTT
D: TRBD2
length: 15
J: TRBJ2-3
V: TRBV30
size: NA

CDR3: CASSLGLGNLFF
DNA: TGTGCCAGCAGCTTGGGGCTGGGCAACCTATTCTTC
D: NA
length: 12
J: TRBJ1-2
V: TRBV5-5
size: NA

CDR3: CASSERRGGYNEQFF
DNA: TGTGCCAGCAGTGAAAGGCGGGGGGGCTACAATGAGCAGTTCTTC
D: TRBD2
length: 15
J: TRBJ2-1
V: TRBV25-1
size: NA